Below are 8 T cell receptor beta chains sequenced from a single sample in a study of vaccination effects on CD4 cells after COVID-19. TCRdb's copy holds only in-frame clones and misses some; the assay was immunoSEQ multiplex PCR. The top ten hold roughly 8.8% of the sample, which has 40,000 to 55,000 clones, around 70% seen once. No antigen is known for these receptors. Following a roughly 11-day culture, CD4+ T cells were purified. The material was CD4+ T cells from PBMCs cultured without peptide, obtained before COVID-19 vaccination. These receptor sequences come from a human donor who had a prior SARS-CoV-2 infection.

V and J are TRBV7-9 and TRBJ2-1; no firm D call. This CDR3 contains 14 residues. V was shortened by 7 bases and J by 0 bases, with 10 bases between the two germline ends. Germline CDR1 reads SEHNR; CDR2 reads FQNEAQ (reference sequence). The CDR3 loop is CASIDTSSYNEQFF. The DNA for the CDR3 is TGTGCCAGCATCGACACGAGCTCCTACAATGAGCAGTTCTTC.

This clone was detected once. The V and J genes are TRBV9 and TRBJ2-1; the D gene could be TRBD1 or TRBD2 (5 bases each). From germline, CDR1 is SGDLS and CDR2 YYNGEE. Trimming removed 4 bases from V and 9 bases from J, with 11 bases in between. The CDR3 has 12 amino acids. CDR3 region: CASSSQGREQFF. The CDR3 DNA sequence: TGTGCCAGCAGCTCCCAGGGACGTGAGCAGTTCTTC.

The gene calls are TRBV12-3 or TRBV12-4 and TRBJ2-5; D gene uncertain. The CDR3 is 12 residues long. V lost 3 bases, J lost 5 bases, and 7 bases lay in between. The CDR3 reads CASSFGGETQYF. The CDR3 bases are TGTGCCAGCAGTTTCGGTGGGGAGACCCAGTACTTC.

This sequence joins TRBV24-1 and TRBJ2-1; D is perhaps TRBD1 (6 bases). Trimming stripped 3 bases from V and 12 bases from J, with 23 bases between. This CDR3 region has 16 residues. Germline lookup yields CDR1 KGHDR and CDR2 SFDVKD. This chain's CDR3 is CATSDDPGQSVWGQFF. CDR3 DNA sequence: TGTGCCACCAGTGATGACCCGGGACAAAGCGTTTGGGGGCAGTTCTTC.

The CDR3 nucleotides read TGTGCCAGCTCACCTTCGGCGAACACTGAAGCTTTCTTT. Residues: CASSPSANTEAFF. The chain employs TRBV18 and TRBJ1-1; D remains ambiguous. This CDR3 is 13 amino acids long. The V gene lost 3 bases and the J gene lost 1 base, with 6 bases spanning the gap. Germline CDR1 is KGHSH and CDR2 is LQKENI.

This sequence joins TRBV20-1 and TRBJ2-5, with D uncertain. The V end lost 7 bases, the J end lost 3 bases, and 6 bases lay between the germline ends. Per germline, CDR1 DFQATT and CDR2 SNEGSKA (reference sequence). The CDR3 is made up of 10 amino acids. CDR3: CSVAEETQYF. The CDR3 coding sequence is TGCAGTGTCGCGGAAGAGACCCAGTACTTC.

The chain combines TRBV3-1 (or the pseudogene TRBV3-2) with TRBJ1-3, with D unresolved. Trimming took 2 bases from V and 4 from J, leaving 18 bases between them. The CDR3 runs to 17 residues. Germline lookup yields CDR1 LGHDT and CDR2 YNNKEL (reference sequence). CDR3 region: CASSQPLDLVLGNTIYF. CDR3 nucleotide sequence: TGTGCCAGCAGCCAACCTCTTGACCTAGTGCTGGGAAACACCATATATTTT.

V gene TRBV11-3 combines with J gene TRBJ2-1; 8 bases align to TRBD2. With 5 bases clipped from V and 12 bases from J, the junction kept 12 bases outside the gene matches. This CDR3 region has 14 residues. Germline V gene data show CDR1 as SGHNT and CDR2 as YENEEA. The CDR3, as DNA: TGTGCCAGCAGCCCCCCCGGGACTAGAGTCTCGCAGTTCTTC. It encodes CASSPPGTRVSQFF.